The 28 T cell receptor beta chains given below trace back to one sample, sequenced in a study of human T cells and chemical hapten exposure. The time point was: pre-sensitization, week 0. As to treatment: therapeutic diphenylcyclopropenone sensitization with weekly scalp DPC. TCRdb re-called the RACE reads with MiXCR, one entry per CDR3 protein. The data contain around 120,000 distinct CDR3 sequences, approximately 15% of them singletons. Material: whole blood, obtained in connection with sensitization to the hapten diphenylcyclopropenone (DPC). The receptors come from a young woman with alopecia areata. Some clones in this sample may be carry-over from other donors' samples.

The rearrangement joins TRBV2 to TRBJ2-3; TRBD2 matches 13 bases. Unmatched junction bases numbered 6, after V lost 6 bases and J lost 0 bases. Germline V gene data show CDR1 as SNHLY and CDR2 as FYNNEI. The CDR3 sequence is 17 residues long. CDR3 sequence: CASRLAGGLKSTDTQYF. In DNA form, the CDR3 reads TGTGCCAGCAGACTAGCGGGGGGGCTGAAGAGCACAGATACGCAGTATTTT.

There are many counts of this clonotype. V usage is TRBV6-2 or TRBV6-3 and J usage is TRBJ2-2, with D perhaps TRBD1 (5 bases). There are 13 residues in the CDR3. Germline V gene data show CDR1 as MNHEY and CDR2 as SVGEGT. V was trimmed by 6 bases and J by 1 base, leaving 6 bases between them. The CDR3: CASRGRNTGELFF. The CDR3 DNA follows: TGTGCCAGCAGGGGGCGGAACACCGGGGAGCTGTTTTTT.

This clonotype was counted at least ten times. The V call is TRBV12-3 or TRBV12-4, the J call TRBJ2-1; D is uncertain. The CDR3 length is 12 residues. The germline V and J ends were trimmed by 6 bases and 4 bases, with 7 bases remaining between them. The CDR3 protein is CASSQRYNEQFF. As DNA, the CDR3 is TGTGCCAGCAGCCAGAGGTACAATGAGCAGTTCTTC.

This clonotype appeared many times. The J gene is TRBJ2-1, the V gene TRBV21-1. TRBV21-1 represents a pseudogene. The CDR3 contains 16 residues. The DNA of the CDR3 is TGTGCCAGCAGCGAGATCATGGACGAATCCTACAATGAGCAGTTCTTC. This gives the protein CASSEIMDESYNEQFF.

At least ten counts were recorded for this clonotype. The chain employs TRBV6-5 and TRBJ1-5; D gene uncertain. Trimming took off 6 bases at V and 1 base at J, with 10 bases between the two ends. The CDR3 is 14 residues long. Germline values: CDR1 MNHEY, CDR2 SVGAGI. The CDR3 sequence is CASSPKWSNQPQHF. The CDR3 coding sequence is TGTGCCAGCAGCCCCAAATGGAGCAATCAGCCCCAGCATTTT.

There are a few counts of this clonotype. The chain joins TRBV11-2 to TRBJ2-5; D possibly corresponds to TRBD1 (6 bases). This CDR3 comprises 14 residues. Germline values: CDR1 SGHAT, CDR2 FQNNGV. Trimming took 7 bases from V and 2 from J, leaving 14 bases between them. Here the CDR3 reads CASTPPGVQETQYF. CDR3 nucleotide sequence: TGTGCCAGCACCCCCCCAGGGGTACAAGAGACCCAGTACTTC.

The J gene is TRBJ2-6, the V gene TRBV7-9; 9 nucleotides align to TRBD1. With V trimmed by 4 bases and J by 2 bases, 6 bases remained unmatched. Germline V gene sequence: CDR1 SEHNR, CDR2 FQNEAQ (reference sequence). This CDR3 has 17 residues. The CDR3 DNA is TGTGCCAGCAGCTCCCCGGGACAGGGCCCTGGGGCCAACGTCCTGACTTTC. It yields the protein CASSSPGQGPGANVLTF.

V and J are TRBV10-3 and TRBJ1-1; no definite D call. The CDR3 is made up of 12 amino acids. CDR1 ENHRY and CDR2 SYGVKD come from the germline V gene. Trimming pared 6 bases from V and 0 bases from J, leaving 5 bases between. CDR3 DNA: TGTGCCATCAGCACAGTGAACACTGAAGCTTTCTTT. Its translation: CAISTVNTEAFF.

In this sample, this clonotype turned up a few times. The chain employs TRBV4-3 and TRBJ2-7; a weak D match, TRBD2 (6 bases). CDR3 size: 18 residues. Trimming removed 1 base at V and 3 bases at J, with 22 bases between. Germline V gene lookup returns CDR1 LGHNA and CDR2 YSLEER. The CDR3 DNA sequence: TGCGCCAGCAGCCAAGGGGGTCCAACTCATGGAGGGTTCTACGAGCAGTACTTC. It is translated as CASSQGGPTHGGFYEQYF.

The chain has TRBV3-1 and TRBJ1-6, with TRBD1 identical over 9 bases. Per germline, CDR1 LGHDT and CDR2 YNNKEL (reference sequence). CDR3 length equals 14 residues. Trimming took 4 bases from V and 8 from J; bases not matched to a gene: 3. CDR3 sequence reads: CASSRTGEDSPLHF. The CDR3 nucleotides are TGTGCCAGCAGCCGGACAGGGGAGGATTCACCCCTCCACTTT.

This clonotype was found a few times. This chain uses TRBV6-5 with TRBJ1-6, with no clear D. This CDR3 has 15 residues. The germline gives CDR1 MNHEY, CDR2 SVGAGI. V lost 2 bases and J 0 bases, leaving 5 bases between the germline ends. CDR3 nucleotides: TGTGCCAGCAGTTACAGCGTCTCCTATAATTCACCCCTCCACTTT. This sequence encodes CASSYSVSYNSPLHF.

This sequence joins TRBV3-1 and TRBJ2-7, with 10 bases aligning to TRBD2. Trimming cost V 2 bases and J 4 bases; bases outside gene matches: 5. Germline CDR1 LGHDT, CDR2 YNNKEL (reference sequence). The CDR3 is 15 residues long. CDR3 sequence: CASSQLAGARYEQYF. The CDR3 DNA follows: TGTGCCAGCAGCCAACTAGCGGGGGCCCGATACGAGCAGTACTTC.

The chain couples TRBV7-2 to TRBJ2-2; 11 bases line up with TRBD2. There are 15 residues in the CDR3. V lost 5 bases to trimming and J lost 6 bases; unmatched junction nucleotides: 5. Germline V CDR1 and CDR2: SGHTA, FQGNSA. CDR3 nucleotides: TGTGCCAGCAGCACACCGGGACTAGCGGCCGGGGAGCTGTTTTTT. It translates to CASSTPGLAAGELFF.

In its sample, this clonotype was seen a few times. The chain employs TRBV5-6 and TRBJ1-1; no firm D call. The CDR3 has 13 residues. From germline, CDR1 is SGHDT and CDR2 YYEEEE. The V gene lost 0 bases and the J gene lost 5 bases, with 8 bases spanning the gap. CDR3 nucleotide sequence: TGTGCCAGCAGCTTGGAAGGGAGTACTGAAGCTTTCTTT. It is translated as CASSLEGSTEAFF.

The sample holds a few counts of this clonotype. V gene TRBV25-1 combines with J gene TRBJ2-3; 9 bases map to TRBD1. CDR1 MGHDK and CDR2 SYGVNS come from the germline V gene. V shed 6 bases and J 0 bases; nucleotides not matched to a gene: 1. This CDR3 has 14 amino acids. This CDR3 reads CASRQGASTDTQYF. In DNA form, the CDR3 reads TGTGCCAGCAGACAGGGGGCTAGCACAGATACGCAGTATTTT.

This clonotype came up a few times. J is TRBJ1-4 and V is TRBV25-1; 12 bases match TRBD1. In germline, CDR1 is MGHDK, CDR2 SYGVNS. The CDR3 is 18 residues long. Trimming cost V 1 base and J 8 bases; bases outside gene matches: 11. CDR3 in DNA: TGTGCCAGCAGTGAATCGGGGACAGGGGGCGCGTTGGACGAAAAACTGTTTTTT. Protein product: CASSESGTGGALDEKLFF.

There are a few counts of this clonotype. The chain recombines TRBV5-1 with TRBJ2-3; D perhaps matches TRBD1 (5 bases). V lost 4 bases to trimming and J lost 5 bases, with 17 bases between them. This CDR3 comprises 15 residues. Per the germline V gene, CDR1 is SGHRS and CDR2 is YFSETQ. CDR3 in DNA: TGCGCCAGCAGCCTTGACGGACAAAGAGGAGATACGCAGTATTTT. Amino acids: CASSLDGQRGDTQYF.

This clonotype was observed a handful of times. This chain uses TRBV7-9 with TRBJ1-6; D unresolved. CDR3 length: 16 amino acids. Trimming cost V 5 bases and J 4 bases, with 15 bases left between them. Germline values: CDR1 SEHNR, CDR2 FQNEAQ (reference sequence). CDR3 DNA sequence: TGTGCCAGCAGCCCCCCGGGCAGGTTTTATAATTCACCCCTCCACTTT. It codes for CASSPPGRFYNSPLHF.

This clonotype occurred many times. The chain recombines TRBV4-1 with TRBJ1-1, with D unclear. Germline loops: CDR1 MGHRA, CDR2 YSYEKL. The CDR3 has 15 amino acids. Trimming removed 1 base at V and 4 bases at J, with 13 bases between. CDR3 protein: CASSQGYKESTEAFF. CDR3 nucleotides: TGCGCCAGCAGCCAAGGCTACAAAGAGAGCACTGAAGCTTTCTTT.

This chain uses TRBV28 with TRBJ2-5, with 10 bases identical to TRBD2. J lost 5 bases, V lost 3 bases, and 21 bases had no gene match. Looked up from germline, CDR1 is MDHEN and CDR2 is SYDVKM. The CDR3 spans 20 residues. As DNA, the CDR3 is TGTGCCAGCAGTTTCCACCTCGGGGGACCCAGCGGGAGGGCGGTGGAGACCCAGTACTTC. As protein: CASSFHLGGPSGRAVETQYF. Together with reference TRBV28 and TRBJ2-5, the CDR3 gives the full variable domain: DVKVTQSSRYLVKRTGEKVFLECVQDMDHENMFWYRQDPGLGLRLIYFSYDVKMKEKGDIPEGYSVSREKKERFSLILESASTNQTSMYLCASSFHLGGPSGRAVETQYFGPGTRLLVL.

There are a few counts of this clonotype. The gene calls are TRBV7-2 and TRBJ2-2; TRBD2 is a possible D gene (6 bases). Germline lookup yields CDR1 SGHTA and CDR2 FQGNSA. The CDR3 is made up of 18 amino acids. Trimming took 3 bases from V and 0 from J, leaving 17 bases between them. The DNA of the CDR3 is TGTGCCAGCAGCTTCTACTCCCGGGGAGGCGCGAACACCGGGGAGCTGTTTTTT. Its translation: CASSFYSRGGANTGELFF.

Only a few counts were recorded for this clonotype. This chain connects TRBV30 to TRBJ2-2; 7 positions match TRBD2. V lost 4 bases and J lost 1; bases outside the gene matches: 6. Germline CDR1 GTSNPN, CDR2 SVGIG (reference sequence). The CDR3 loop spans 15 amino acids. The CDR3 DNA sequence: TGTGCCTGGAAGGGCCTAGCGGTGAACACCGGGGAGCTGTTTTTT. It codes for CAWKGLAVNTGELFF.

CDR3 bases: TGTGCCAGCAGGGCAGGGGGCCGGGAGACCCAGTACTTC. It specifies CASRAGGRETQYF. This rearrangement joins TRBV2 to TRBJ2-5; 8 bases line up with TRBD1. CDR1 and CDR2 (germline): SNHLY, FYNNEI. Trimming cost V 6 bases and J 5 bases; bases outside gene matches: 5. The CDR3 loop spans 13 amino acids.

The genes are TRBV27 and TRBJ1-1; D is ambiguous. Germline lookup yields CDR1 MNHEY and CDR2 SMNVEV (reference sequence). V was clipped by 3 bases and J by 4 bases, with 9 bases between them. The CDR3 has 13 residues. CDR3 sequence reads: CASSFVRSTEAFF. In DNA form, the CDR3 reads TGTGCCAGCAGTTTTGTCCGCAGCACTGAAGCTTTCTTT.

This clonotype turned up a few times. The chain carries TRBV19 and TRBJ1-2; D uncertain. Trimming stripped 5 bases from V and 2 bases from J, with 15 bases between. This CDR3 comprises 15 residues. Germline V CDR1 and CDR2: LNHDA, SQIVND (reference sequence). The CDR3: CASSALRGYNYGYTF. CDR3 DNA sequence: TGTGCCAGTAGTGCCCTCAGAGGATACAACTATGGCTACACCTTC. Full variable domain (outside the CDR3, taken from reference TRBV19 and TRBJ1-2): DGGITQSPKYLFRKEGQNVTLSCEQNLNHDAMYWYRQDPGQGLRLIYYSQIVNDFQKGDIAEGYSVSREKKESFPLTVTSAQKNPTAFYLCASSALRGYNYGYTFGSGTRLTVV.

The chain links TRBV28 to TRBJ1-4, with no clear D. Germline assignment: CDR1 MDHEN and CDR2 SYDVKM. The CDR3 runs 13 residues. V lost 8 bases and J lost 1, with 8 bases in between. The CDR3: CASQDGTNEKLFF. The CDR3 DNA is TGTGCCAGCCAGGACGGAACTAATGAAAAACTGTTTTTT.

The chain recombines TRBV6-7 with TRBJ2-1; D gene unclear. TRBV6-7 is placed among ORFs of uncertain function. Trimming took off 5 bases at V and 0 bases at J, with 11 bases between the two ends. The CDR3 consists of 15 residues. CDR3 in DNA: TGTGCCAGCAGTCACTGGCACAGCTCCTACAATGAGCAGTTCTTC. Encoded protein: CASSHWHSSYNEQFF.

This clonotype has a handful of counts. The chain employs TRBV12-3 or TRBV12-4 and TRBJ1-4; D is perhaps TRBD1 (5 bases). The CDR3 runs 15 residues. V shed 6 bases and J shed 7 bases, with 18 bases lying between them. CDR3 DNA sequence: TGTGCCAGCAGCCATGACACCGAGGGGAGTGAAAAACTGTTTTTT. Amino acids: CASSHDTEGSEKLFF.